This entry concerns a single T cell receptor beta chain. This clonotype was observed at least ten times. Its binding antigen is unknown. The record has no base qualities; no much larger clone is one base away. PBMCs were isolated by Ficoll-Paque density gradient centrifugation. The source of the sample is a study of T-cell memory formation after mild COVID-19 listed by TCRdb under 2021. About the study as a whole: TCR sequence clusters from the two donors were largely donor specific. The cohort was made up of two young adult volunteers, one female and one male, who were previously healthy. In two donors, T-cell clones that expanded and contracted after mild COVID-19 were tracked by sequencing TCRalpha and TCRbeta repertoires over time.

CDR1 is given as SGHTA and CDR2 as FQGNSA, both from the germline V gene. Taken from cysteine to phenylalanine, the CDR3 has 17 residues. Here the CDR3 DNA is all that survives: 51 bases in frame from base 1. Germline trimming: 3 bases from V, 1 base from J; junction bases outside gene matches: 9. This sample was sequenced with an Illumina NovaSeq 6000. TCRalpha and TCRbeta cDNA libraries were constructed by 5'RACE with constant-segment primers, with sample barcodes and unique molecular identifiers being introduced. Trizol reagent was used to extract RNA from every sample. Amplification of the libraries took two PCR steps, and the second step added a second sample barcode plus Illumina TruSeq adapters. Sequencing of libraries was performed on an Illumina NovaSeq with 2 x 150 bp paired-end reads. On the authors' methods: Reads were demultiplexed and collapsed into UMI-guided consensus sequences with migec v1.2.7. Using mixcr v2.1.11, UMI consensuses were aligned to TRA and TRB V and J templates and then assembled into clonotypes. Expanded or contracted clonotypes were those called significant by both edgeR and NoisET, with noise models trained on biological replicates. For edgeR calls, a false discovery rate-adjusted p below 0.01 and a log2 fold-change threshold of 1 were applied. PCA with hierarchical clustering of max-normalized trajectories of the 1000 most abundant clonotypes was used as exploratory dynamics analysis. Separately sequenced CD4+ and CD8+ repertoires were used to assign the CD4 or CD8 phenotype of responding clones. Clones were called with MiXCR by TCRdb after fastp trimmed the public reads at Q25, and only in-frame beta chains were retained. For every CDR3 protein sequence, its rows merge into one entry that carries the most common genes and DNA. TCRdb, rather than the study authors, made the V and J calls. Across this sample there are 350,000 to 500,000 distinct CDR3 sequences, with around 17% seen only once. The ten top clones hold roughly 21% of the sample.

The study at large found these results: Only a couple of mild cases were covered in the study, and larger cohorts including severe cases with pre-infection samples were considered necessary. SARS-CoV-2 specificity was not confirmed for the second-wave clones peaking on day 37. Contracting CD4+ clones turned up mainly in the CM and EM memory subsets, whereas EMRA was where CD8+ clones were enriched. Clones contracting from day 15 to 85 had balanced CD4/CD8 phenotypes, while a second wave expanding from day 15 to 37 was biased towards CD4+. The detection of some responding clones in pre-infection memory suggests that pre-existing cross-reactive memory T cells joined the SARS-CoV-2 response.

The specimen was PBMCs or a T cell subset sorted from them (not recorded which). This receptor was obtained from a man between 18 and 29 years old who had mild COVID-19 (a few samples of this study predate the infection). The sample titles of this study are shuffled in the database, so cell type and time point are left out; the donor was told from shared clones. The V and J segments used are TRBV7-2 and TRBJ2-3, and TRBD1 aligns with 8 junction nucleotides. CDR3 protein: CASSFPLRGRGTDTQYF. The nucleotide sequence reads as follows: TGTGCCAGCAGCTTCCCCCTCAGGGGGCGCGGCACAGATACGCAGTATTTT.